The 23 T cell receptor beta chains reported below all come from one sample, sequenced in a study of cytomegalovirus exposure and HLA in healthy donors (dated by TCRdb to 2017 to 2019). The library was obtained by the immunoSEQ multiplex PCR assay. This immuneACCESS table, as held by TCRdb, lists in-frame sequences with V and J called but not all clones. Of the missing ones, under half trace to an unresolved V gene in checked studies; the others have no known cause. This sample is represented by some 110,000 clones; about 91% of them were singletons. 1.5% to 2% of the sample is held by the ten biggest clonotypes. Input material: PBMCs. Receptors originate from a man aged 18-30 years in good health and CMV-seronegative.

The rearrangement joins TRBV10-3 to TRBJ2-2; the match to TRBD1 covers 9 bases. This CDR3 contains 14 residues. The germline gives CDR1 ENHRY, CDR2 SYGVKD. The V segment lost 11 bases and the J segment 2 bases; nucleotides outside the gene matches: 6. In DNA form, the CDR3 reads TGTGCCTCAGGGACAGGGAGTAACACCGGGGAGCTGTTTTTT. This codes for CASGTGSNTGELFF.

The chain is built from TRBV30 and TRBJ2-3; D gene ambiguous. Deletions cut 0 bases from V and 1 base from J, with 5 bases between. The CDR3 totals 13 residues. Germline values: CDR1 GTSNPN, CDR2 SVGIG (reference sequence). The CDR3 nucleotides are TGTGCCTGGAGTGTATTAGGCACAGATACGCAGTATTTT. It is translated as CAWSVLGTDTQYF.

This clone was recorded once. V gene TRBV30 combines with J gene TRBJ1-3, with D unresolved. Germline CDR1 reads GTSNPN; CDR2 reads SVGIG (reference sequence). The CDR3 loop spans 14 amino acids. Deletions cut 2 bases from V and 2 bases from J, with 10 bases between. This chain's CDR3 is CAWSNRVPGNTIYF. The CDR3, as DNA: TGTGCCTGGAGTAACCGGGTCCCTGGAAACACCATATATTTT.

CDR3 region: CASSQVMRPLGTDTQYF. In DNA form, the CDR3 reads TGTGCCAGCAGCCAAGTTATGCGGCCCCTGGGTACAGATACGCAGTATTTT. The gene calls are TRBV4-2 and TRBJ2-3, with D uncertain. Trimming removed 1 base at V and 3 bases at J, with 17 bases between. The CDR3 sequence is 17 residues long. Germline V CDR1 and CDR2: LGHNA, YNFKEQ.

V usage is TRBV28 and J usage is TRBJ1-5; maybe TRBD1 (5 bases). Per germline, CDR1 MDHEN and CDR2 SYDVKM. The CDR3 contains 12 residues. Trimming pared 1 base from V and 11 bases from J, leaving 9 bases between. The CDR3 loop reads CASSLSGRAQHF. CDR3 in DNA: TGTGCCAGCAGTTTATCCGGCAGGGCCCAGCATTTT. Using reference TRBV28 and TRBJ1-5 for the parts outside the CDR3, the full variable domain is DVKVTQSSRYLVKRTGEKVFLECVQDMDHENMFWYRQDPGLGLRLIYFSYDVKMKEKGDIPEGYSVSREKKERFSLILESASTNQTSMYLCASSLSGRAQHFGDGTRLSIL.

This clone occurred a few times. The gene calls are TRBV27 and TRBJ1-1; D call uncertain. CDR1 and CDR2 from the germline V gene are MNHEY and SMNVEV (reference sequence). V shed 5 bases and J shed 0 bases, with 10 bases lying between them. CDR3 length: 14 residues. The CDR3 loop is CASSPYAMNTEAFF. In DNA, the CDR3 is TGTGCCAGCAGTCCGTACGCGATGAACACTGAAGCTTTCTTT.

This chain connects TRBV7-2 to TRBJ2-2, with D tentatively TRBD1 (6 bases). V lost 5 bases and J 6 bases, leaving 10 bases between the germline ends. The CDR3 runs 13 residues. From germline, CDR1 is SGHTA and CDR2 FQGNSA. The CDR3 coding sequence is TGTGCCAGCAGCGAACAGGGAGCCGGGGAGCTGTTTTTT. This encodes CASSEQGAGELFF. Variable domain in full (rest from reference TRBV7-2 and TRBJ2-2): GAGVSQSPSNKVTEKGKDVELRCDPISGHTALYWYRQSLGQGLEFLIYFQGNSAPDKSGLPSDRFSAERTGGSVSTLTIQRTQQEDSAVYLCASSEQGAGELFFGEGSRLTVL.

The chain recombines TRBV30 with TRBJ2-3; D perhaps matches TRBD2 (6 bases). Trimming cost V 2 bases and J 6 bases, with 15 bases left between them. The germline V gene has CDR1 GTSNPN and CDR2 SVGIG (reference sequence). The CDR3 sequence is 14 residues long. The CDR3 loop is CAWSYGGASDTQYF. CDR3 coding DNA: TGTGCCTGGAGTTACGGAGGGGCGTCGGATACGCAGTATTTT.

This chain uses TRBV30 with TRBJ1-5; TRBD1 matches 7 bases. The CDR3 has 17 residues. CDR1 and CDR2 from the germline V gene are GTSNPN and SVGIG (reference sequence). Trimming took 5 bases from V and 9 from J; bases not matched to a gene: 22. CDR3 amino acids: CAWSEGIKGTVGPPQHF. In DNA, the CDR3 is TGTGCCTGGTCCGAGGGAATAAAGGGGACAGTAGGCCCGCCCCAGCATTTT.

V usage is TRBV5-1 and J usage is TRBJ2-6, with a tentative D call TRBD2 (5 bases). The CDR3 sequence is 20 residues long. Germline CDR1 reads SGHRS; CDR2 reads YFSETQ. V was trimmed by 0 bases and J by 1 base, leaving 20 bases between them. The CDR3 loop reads CASSLVSLRALSSGANVLTF. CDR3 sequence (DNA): TGCGCCAGCAGCTTGGTTTCTCTGAGGGCTCTCAGTTCTGGGGCCAACGTCCTGACTTTC. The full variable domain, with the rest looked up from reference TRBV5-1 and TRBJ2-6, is KAGVTQTPRYLIKTRGQQVTLSCSPISGHRSVSWYQQTPGQGLQFLFEYFSETQRNKGNFPGRFSGRQFSNSRSEMNVSTLELGDSALYLCASSLVSLRALSSGANVLTFGAGSRLTVL.

The CDR3 is CSVALPGQGSTDTQYF. The DNA for the CDR3 is TGCAGCGTTGCATTACCGGGACAGGGAAGCACAGATACGCAGTATTTT. The chain recombines TRBV29-1 with TRBJ2-3, with TRBD1 matching over 9 bases. The CDR3 covers 16 residues. The junction had 8 bases not matched to a gene; V was cut back by 4 bases and J by 0 bases. Per germline, CDR1 SQVTM and CDR2 ANQGSEA.

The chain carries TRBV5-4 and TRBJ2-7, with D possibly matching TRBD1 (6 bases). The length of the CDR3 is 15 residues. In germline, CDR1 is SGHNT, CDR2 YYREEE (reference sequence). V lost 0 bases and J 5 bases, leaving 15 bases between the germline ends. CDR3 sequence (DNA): TGTGCCAGCAGCTTGGTAGGCAGGGGATTTAACGAGCAGTACTTC. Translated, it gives CASSLVGRGFNEQYF.

The CDR3 is CASSFTGKEAFF. DNA for the CDR3: TGCGCCAGCAGCTTTACAGGGAAAGAAGCTTTCTTT. V and J are TRBV5-1 and TRBJ1-1; the D gene is possibly TRBD1 (6 bases). Germline assignment: CDR1 SGHRS and CDR2 YFSETQ. The CDR3 contains 12 residues. Trimming shortened V by 2 bases and J by 8 bases, and 10 bases separated the two germline ends.

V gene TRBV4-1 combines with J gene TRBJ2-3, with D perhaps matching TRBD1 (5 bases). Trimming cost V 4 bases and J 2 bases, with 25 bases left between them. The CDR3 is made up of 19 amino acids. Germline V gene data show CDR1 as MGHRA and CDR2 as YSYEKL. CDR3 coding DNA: TGCGCCAGCAGCCCCTCAAAATCTGGACAACGCAGGTCCACAGATACGCAGTATTTT. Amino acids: CASSPSKSGQRRSTDTQYF.

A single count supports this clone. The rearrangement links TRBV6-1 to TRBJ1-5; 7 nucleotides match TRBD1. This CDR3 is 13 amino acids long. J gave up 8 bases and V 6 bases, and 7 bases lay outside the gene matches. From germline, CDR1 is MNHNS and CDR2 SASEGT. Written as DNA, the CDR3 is TGTGCCAGCAGCCTAGGGGGCCATGAGCCCCAGCATTTT. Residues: CASSLGGHEPQHF.

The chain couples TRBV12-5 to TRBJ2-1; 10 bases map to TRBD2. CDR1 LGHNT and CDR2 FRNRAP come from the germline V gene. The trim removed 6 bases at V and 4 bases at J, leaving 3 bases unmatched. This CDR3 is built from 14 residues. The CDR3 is CASGGLALYNEQFF. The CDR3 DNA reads TGTGCTAGTGGGGGACTAGCGCTATACAATGAGCAGTTCTTC.

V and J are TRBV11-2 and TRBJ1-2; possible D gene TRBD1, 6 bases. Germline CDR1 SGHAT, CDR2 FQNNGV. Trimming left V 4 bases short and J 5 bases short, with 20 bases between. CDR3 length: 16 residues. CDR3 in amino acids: CASSSLRRRGGYGYTF. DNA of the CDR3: TGTGCCAGCAGCTCGCTACGTAGGAGGGGGGGTTATGGCTACACCTTC. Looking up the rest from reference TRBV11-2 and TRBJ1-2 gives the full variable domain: EAGVAQSPRYKIIEKRQSVAFWCNPISGHATLYWYQQILGQGPKLLIQFQNNGVVDDSQLPKDRFSAERLKGVDSTLKIQPAKLEDSAVYLCASSSLRRRGGYGYTFGSGTRLTVV.

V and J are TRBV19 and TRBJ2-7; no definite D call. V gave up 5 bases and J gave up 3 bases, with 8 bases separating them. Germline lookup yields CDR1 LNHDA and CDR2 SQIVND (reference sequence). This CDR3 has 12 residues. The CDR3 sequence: CASSVNIYEQYF. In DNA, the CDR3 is TGTGCCAGTAGTGTAAATATCTACGAGCAGTACTTC.

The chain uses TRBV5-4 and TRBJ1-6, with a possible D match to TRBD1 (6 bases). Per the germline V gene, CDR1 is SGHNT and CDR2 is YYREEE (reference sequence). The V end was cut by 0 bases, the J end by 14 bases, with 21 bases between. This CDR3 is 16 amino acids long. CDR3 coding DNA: TGTGCCAGCAGCTTGGGACAGGACAGAGGGGCAACGGCCCTCCACTTT. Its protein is CASSLGQDRGATALHF.

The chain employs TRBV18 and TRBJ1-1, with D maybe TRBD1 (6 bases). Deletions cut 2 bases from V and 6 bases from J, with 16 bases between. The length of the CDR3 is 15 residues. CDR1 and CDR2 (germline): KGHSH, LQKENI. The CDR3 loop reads CASSPEGHLESEAFF. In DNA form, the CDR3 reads TGTGCCAGCTCACCAGAGGGACATCTTGAGTCTGAAGCTTTCTTT.

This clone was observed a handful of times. The CDR3 sequence: CATSRGAPTSARNEQFF. For the CDR3, the DNA is TGTGCCACCAGCAGGGGTGCCCCGACTAGCGCAAGAAATGAGCAGTTCTTC. The rearrangement uses TRBV15 and TRBJ2-1; TRBD2 matches at 8 bases. CDR3 length: 17 amino acids. Germline V gives CDR1 LNHNV, CDR2 YYDKDF (reference sequence). Germline trimming cut 3 bases from V and 7 bases from J; bases unmatched to any gene: 14. The whole variable domain, remainder taken from reference TRBV15 and TRBJ2-1, is DAMVIQNPRYQVTQFGKPVTLSCSQTLNHNVMYWYQQKSSQAPKLLFHYYDKDFNNEADTPDNFQSRRPNTSFCFLDIRSPGLGDTAMYLCATSRGAPTSARNEQFFGPGTRLTVL.

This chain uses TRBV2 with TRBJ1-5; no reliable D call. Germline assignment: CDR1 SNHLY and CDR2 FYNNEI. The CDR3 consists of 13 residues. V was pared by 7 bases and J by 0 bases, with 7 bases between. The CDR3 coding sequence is TGTGCCAGCATGCAGGATAGCAATCAGCCCCAGCATTTT. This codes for CASMQDSNQPQHF. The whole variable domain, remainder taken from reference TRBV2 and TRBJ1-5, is EPEVTQTPSHQVTQMGQEVILRCVPISNHLYFYWYRQILGQKVEFLVSFYNNEISEKSEIFDDQFSVERPDGSNFTLKIRSTKLEDSAMYFCASMQDSNQPQHFGDGTRLSIL.

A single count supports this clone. CDR3 DNA sequence: TGTGCCAGCAGCGTAGTTATTGACAGCGCTTTTACCTACAATGAGCAGTTCTTC. Its protein product is CASSVVIDSAFTYNEQFF. This chain uses TRBV9 with TRBJ2-1, with TRBD1 as a possible D gene (5 bases). Germline assignment: CDR1 SGDLS and CDR2 YYNGEE. This CDR3 is built from 18 residues. Trimming stripped 0 bases from V and 2 bases from J, with 18 bases between.